The 31 T cell receptor beta chains listed next were all sequenced from one sample in a study of blood T cell repertoires in COVID-19. The method was immunoSEQ multiplex PCR; TCRdb's version includes in-frame clones alone and lacks a portion of them. The sample comprises some 300,000 clones, 86% of which are singletons, and about an eighth rests with the top ten. The sample was peripheral blood. These receptors were obtained from a woman in her 70s with COVID-19, enrolled during active disease.

This clone was detected only a few times. The V gene is TRBV28, the J gene TRBJ2-5, with TRBD1 matching over 10 bases. This CDR3 region has 14 residues. Germline V gene sequence: CDR1 MDHEN, CDR2 SYDVKM. V shed 8 bases, J shed 3 bases, and the junction held 6 bases outside the gene matches. The CDR3 nucleotides are TGTGCCAGCTTTGACAGGGGGCGCGAAGAGACCCAGTACTTC. This gives the protein CASFDRGREETQYF.

The chain recombines TRBV7-9 with TRBJ1-3; D is unclear. The germline gives CDR1 SEHNR, CDR2 FQNEAQ (reference sequence). The CDR3 is made up of 14 amino acids. Trimming took off 5 bases at V and 2 bases at J, with 10 bases between the two ends. The CDR3 spells CASSPTSAGNTIYF. CDR3 nucleotide sequence: TGTGCCAGCAGCCCTACTAGTGCTGGAAACACCATATATTTT.

The chain carries TRBV9 and TRBJ2-3; D remains ambiguous. V lost 4 bases and J 3 bases, leaving 15 bases between the germline ends. This CDR3 comprises 15 residues. In germline, CDR1 is SGDLS, CDR2 YYNGEE. The CDR3 bases are TGTGCCAGCAGCCCGGGTTCCACGGTAACAGATACGCAGTATTTT. It translates to CASSPGSTVTDTQYF.

The V and J genes are TRBV3-1 (or the pseudogene TRBV3-2) and TRBJ2-5; D may be TRBD1 (5 bases). V lost 5 bases to trimming and J lost 3 bases, with 16 bases between them. CDR3 length: 15 residues. Germline V lookup: CDR1 LGHDT, CDR2 YNNKEL (reference sequence). The CDR3 sequence: CASSLSGVGEETQYF. The DNA of the CDR3 is TGTGCCAGCAGCTTGAGTGGGGTAGGGGAAGAGACCCAGTACTTC.

The gene calls are TRBV4-3 and TRBJ1-3, with TRBD1 matching over 9 bases. The germline gives CDR1 LGHNA, CDR2 YSLEER. Germline trimming cut 4 bases from V and 1 base from J; bases unmatched to any gene: 11. The CDR3 is 18 amino acids. The CDR3 sequence: CASSLSPQTGGSGNTIYF. The DNA for the CDR3 is TGCGCCAGCAGCCTCTCTCCCCAGACAGGGGGATCTGGAAACACCATATATTTT.

This chain links TRBV14 with TRBJ2-7; maybe TRBD2 (6 bases). CDR3 length: 14 amino acids. The V end was cut by 1 base, the J end by 2 bases, with 9 bases between. The germline V gene encodes CDR1 SGHDN and CDR2 FVKESK. The CDR3 is CASSQGRGTYEQYF. CDR3 sequence (DNA): TGTGCCAGCAGCCAAGGCCGGGGGACCTACGAGCAGTACTTC.

The chain joins TRBV7-2 to TRBJ1-6, with D maybe TRBD1 (6 bases). The V and J ends lost 5 bases and 7 bases respectively, with 18 bases between them. The CDR3 extends over 16 amino acids. Germline lookup yields CDR1 SGHTA and CDR2 FQGNSA. The CDR3 nucleotides read TGTGCCAGCAGCCACGTAGGGGGGGGAATAAATTCACCCCTCCACTTT. Amino acid sequence: CASSHVGGGINSPLHF.

This chain joins TRBV28 and TRBJ2-7, with a weak D call TRBD1 (6 bases). The germline gives CDR1 MDHEN, CDR2 SYDVKM. Trimming removed 2 bases from V and 4 bases from J, with 9 bases in between. CDR3 length equals 13 residues. In nucleotides, the CDR3 is TGTGCCAGCAGTTTAAGGACAGCTTACGAGCAGTACTTC. It encodes CASSLRTAYEQYF.

The V and J genes are TRBV29-1 and TRBJ1-1, with 7 bases fitting TRBD1. The V and J ends lost 8 bases and 8 bases, in that order; junction bases with no gene match: 17. Germline loops: CDR1 SQVTM, CDR2 ANQGSEA. The CDR3 runs 14 residues. CDR3 amino acids: CSLYTWDRAREAFF. The DNA for the CDR3 is TGCAGCTTGTACACGTGGGACAGAGCCCGAGAAGCTTTCTTT.

This chain joins TRBV6-5 and TRBJ2-3; weak D call: TRBD2 (5 bases). The V and J ends lost 2 bases and 2 bases respectively, with 11 bases between them. This CDR3 contains 15 residues. From germline, CDR1 is MNHEY and CDR2 SVGAGI. CDR3 in DNA: TGTGCCAGCAGTTACGAGGGCCGAGCCACAGATACGCAGTATTTT. Encoded protein: CASSYEGRATDTQYF.

The chain uses TRBV7-8 and TRBJ1-5; 8 positions agree with TRBD1. The ends lost 1 base at V and 7 bases at J; junction bases unmatched: 3. The CDR3 covers 14 residues. Germline CDR1 SGHVS, CDR2 FQNEAQ. The CDR3 DNA reads TGTGCCAGCAGCTTAGGGACAGGGATCCAGCCCCAGCATTTT. This translates into CASSLGTGIQPQHF.

This chain's CDR3 is CASKLSLNTEAFF. The CDR3 DNA follows: TGTGCCAGCAAACTTAGCTTGAACACTGAAGCTTTCTTT. V gene TRBV7-7 combines with J gene TRBJ1-1; no definite D call. Germline CDR1 is SSHAT and CDR2 is FNYEAQ (reference sequence). CDR3 size: 13 residues. V lost 7 bases and J 0 bases, leaving 9 bases between the germline ends.

The chain carries TRBV19 and TRBJ1-4; D unresolved. V was clipped by 3 bases and J by 6 bases, with 14 bases between them. This CDR3 spans 15 amino acids. Germline V gene data show CDR1 as LNHDA and CDR2 as SQIVND (reference sequence). DNA of the CDR3: TGTGCCAGTAGTATTTTGCTTGGTGGAGATGAAAAACTGTTTTTT. Its translation: CASSILLGGDEKLFF.

The chain carries TRBV6-1 and TRBJ1-5; TRBD1 is a possible D gene (5 bases). Germline CDR1 and CDR2: MNHNS and SASEGT. Trimming removed 2 bases at V and 1 base at J, with 12 bases between. There are 16 residues in the CDR3. The CDR3 protein is CASSEFRVESNQPQHF. The DNA for the CDR3 is TGTGCCAGCAGTGAATTCAGGGTTGAGAGCAATCAGCCCCAGCATTTT.

This chain joins TRBV7-7 and TRBJ2-7; 10 bases align to TRBD1. The CDR3 runs to 15 residues. Germline V gene data show CDR1 as SSHAT and CDR2 as FNYEAQ (reference sequence). Unmatched junction bases numbered 5, after V lost 5 bases and J lost 1 base. The CDR3 sequence: CASSTDRGSSYEQYF. Written as DNA, the CDR3 is TGTGCCAGCAGCACGGACAGGGGGAGTTCCTACGAGCAGTACTTC.

This clone was found a few times. V and J are TRBV6-1 and TRBJ2-5; perhaps TRBD2 as D (5 bases). The germline V gene has CDR1 MNHNS and CDR2 SASEGT. The CDR3 extends over 14 amino acids. Trimming took 3 bases from V and 4 from J, leaving 12 bases between them. CDR3 nucleotides: TGTGCCAGCAGTGATTTGACGGGAAGAGAGACCCAGTACTTC. Residues: CASSDLTGRETQYF.

The chain combines TRBV21-1 with TRBJ2-5; the table's D gene call, TRBD1, was not cross checked with the DNA. TRBV21-1 is a documented pseudogene. CDR3 length: 13 amino acids. CDR3 amino acids: CLWGQGVSETQYF. In nucleotides, the CDR3 is TGCTTATGGGGACAGGGAGTATCGGAGACCCAGTACTTC.

This sequence joins TRBV24-1 and TRBJ1-2; no definite D call. The CDR3 runs 13 residues. V was trimmed by 0 bases and J by 4 bases, leaving 5 bases between them. Germline V gives CDR1 KGHDR, CDR2 SFDVKD. DNA for the CDR3: TGTGCCACCAGTGATTTGAGACTCTATGGCTACACCTTC. Encoded protein: CATSDLRLYGYTF.

This clone was observed once. The rearrangement uses TRBV9 and TRBJ2-7; 9 bases map to TRBD1. Germline assignment: CDR1 SGDLS and CDR2 YYNGEE. J lost 3 bases, V lost 3 bases, and 4 bases had no gene match. This CDR3 contains 14 residues. The CDR3 sequence: CASSAPGQGYEQYF. CDR3 bases: TGTGCCAGCAGCGCACCGGGACAGGGCTACGAGCAGTACTTC.

The chain employs TRBV29-1 and TRBJ1-2, with 7 bases identical to TRBD1. There are 16 residues in the CDR3. In germline, CDR1 is SQVTM, CDR2 ANQGSEA. The V and J ends lost 3 bases and 8 bases, in that order; junction bases with no gene match: 18. CDR3 sequence reads: CSVERFGGTAPQGYTF. In DNA form, the CDR3 reads TGCAGCGTTGAGAGATTCGGCGGGACAGCTCCTCAGGGCTACACCTTC.

V and J are TRBV28 and TRBJ2-5, with TRBD1 identical over 9 bases. The V and J ends lost 6 bases and 2 bases, in that order; junction bases with no gene match: 22. The germline V gene encodes CDR1 MDHEN and CDR2 SYDVKM. The CDR3 covers 20 residues. CDR3 coding DNA: TGTGCCAGCAGCCATGACTACCGGACAGGGGCCCTCGGAATACAAGAGACCCAGTACTTC. It specifies CASSHDYRTGALGIQETQYF.

This chain connects TRBV29-1 to TRBJ2-7; D unresolved. The CDR3 contains 13 residues. V lost 1 base, J lost 0 bases, and 7 bases lay in between. The V gene's germline CDR1 is SQVTM and CDR2 ANQGSEA. The CDR3 nucleotides are TGCAGCGTTGAAGGAGACTTCTCCTACGAGCAGTACTTC. It encodes CSVEGDFSYEQYF.

V and J are TRBV30 and TRBJ1-4; no definite D call. Deletions cut 1 base from V and 5 bases from J, with 8 bases between. The V gene's germline CDR1 is GTSNPN and CDR2 SVGIG (reference sequence). There are 13 residues in the CDR3. The CDR3 nucleotides are TGTGCCTGGAGTGATGGCACCAATGAAAAACTGTTTTTT. Translated, it gives CAWSDGTNEKLFF.

The chain links TRBV21-1 to TRBJ1-5; TRBD1 is the table's D call and was not checked against the DNA. TRBV21-1 is assigned pseudogene status. This CDR3 has 15 residues. CDR3 sequence reads: CASSTLGQINQPQHF. The CDR3 DNA reads as TGTGCCAGCAGCACATTAGGACAGATCAATCAGCCCCAGCATTTT.

This sequence joins TRBV9 and TRBJ1-2, with 7 bases lining up with TRBD1. The CDR3 runs to 13 residues. Germline trimming cut 3 bases from V and 5 bases from J; bases unmatched to any gene: 4. Germline lookup yields CDR1 SGDLS and CDR2 YYNGEE. The DNA of the CDR3 is TGTGCCAGCAGCGCCACAGGGGTATATGGCTACACCTTC. Translating gives CASSATGVYGYTF.

V gene TRBV7-2 combines with J gene TRBJ1-5; possible D gene TRBD1, 5 bases. This CDR3 spans 16 amino acids. Germline V gene lookup returns CDR1 SGHTA and CDR2 FQGNSA. V was pared by 4 bases and J by 3 bases, with 16 bases between. In DNA, the CDR3 is TGTGCCAGCAGCTCCCAAAGGGGTGGGAACAATCAGCCCCAGCATTTT. This gives the protein CASSSQRGGNNQPQHF.

The chain recombines TRBV9 with TRBJ1-2, with 9 positions matching TRBD1. Germline CDR1 reads SGDLS; CDR2 reads YYNGEE. V lost 0 bases to trimming and J lost 8 bases; unmatched junction nucleotides: 8. The CDR3 consists of 15 residues. DNA of the CDR3: TGTGCCAGCAGCGTAGGGACCCGGGACAGGGACGGCTACACCTTC. Amino acids: CASSVGTRDRDGYTF.

The chain employs TRBV6-2 or TRBV6-3 and TRBJ1-2, with D tentatively TRBD1 (6 bases). The CDR3 is made up of 15 amino acids. Germline CDR1 is MNHEY and CDR2 is SVGEGT. The V end was cut by 2 bases, the J end by 2 bases, with 12 bases between. In nucleotides, the CDR3 is TGTGCCAGCAGTTACATCCCCGGACAGAACTATGGCTACACCTTC. Protein: CASSYIPGQNYGYTF.

The chain is built from TRBV2 and TRBJ1-4; D possibly corresponds to TRBD1 (6 bases). Trimming removed 6 bases from V and 4 bases from J, with 12 bases in between. Germline V gene lookup returns CDR1 SNHLY and CDR2 FYNNEI. The CDR3 is 14 residues long. CDR3 sequence reads: CASRIQGSNEKLFF. The CDR3 DNA reads TGTGCCAGCAGGATACAGGGAAGTAATGAAAAACTGTTTTTT.

This chain joins TRBV18 and TRBJ1-1, with D maybe TRBD1 (5 bases). The V gene lost 5 bases and the J gene lost 0 bases, with 10 bases spanning the gap. Germline V gives CDR1 KGHSH, CDR2 LQKENI. The CDR3 extends over 14 amino acids. CDR3 bases: TGTGCCAGCTCAGTGGACATTATGAACACTGAAGCTTTCTTT. This sequence encodes CASSVDIMNTEAFF.

The chain links TRBV19 to TRBJ2-1, with D uncertain. The CDR3 is 12 amino acids. The ends were cut back, 5 bases at V and 9 bases at J, with 11 bases in the middle. Per germline, CDR1 LNHDA and CDR2 SQIVND (reference sequence). The CDR3 coding sequence is TGTGCCAGTAGTTTCCGAATCGGTGAGCAGTTCTTC. Its translation: CASSFRIGEQFF.